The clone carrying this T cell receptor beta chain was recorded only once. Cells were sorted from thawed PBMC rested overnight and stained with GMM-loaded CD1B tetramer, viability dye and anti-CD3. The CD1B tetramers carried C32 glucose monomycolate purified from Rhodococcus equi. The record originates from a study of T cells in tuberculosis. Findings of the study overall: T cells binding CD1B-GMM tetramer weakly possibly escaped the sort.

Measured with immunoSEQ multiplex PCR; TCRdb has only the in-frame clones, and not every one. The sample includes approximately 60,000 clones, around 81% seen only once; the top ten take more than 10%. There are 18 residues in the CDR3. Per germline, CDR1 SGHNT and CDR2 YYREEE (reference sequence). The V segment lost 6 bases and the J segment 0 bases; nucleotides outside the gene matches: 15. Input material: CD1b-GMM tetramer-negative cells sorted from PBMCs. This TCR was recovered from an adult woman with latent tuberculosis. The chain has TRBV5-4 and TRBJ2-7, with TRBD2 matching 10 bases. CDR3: CASTISGGLAALSYEQYF. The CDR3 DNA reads TGTGCCAGCACCATTTCGGGAGGACTAGCGGCACTCTCCTACGAGCAGTACTTC.